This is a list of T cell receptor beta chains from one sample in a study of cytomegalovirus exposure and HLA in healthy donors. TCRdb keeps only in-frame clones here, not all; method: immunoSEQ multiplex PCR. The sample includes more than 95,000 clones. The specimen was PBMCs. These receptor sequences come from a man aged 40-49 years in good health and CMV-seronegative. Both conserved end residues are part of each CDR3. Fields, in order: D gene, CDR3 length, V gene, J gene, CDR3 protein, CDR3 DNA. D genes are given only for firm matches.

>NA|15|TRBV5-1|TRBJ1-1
CASSLFGDPGTEAFF
TGCGCCAGCAGCTTGTTCGGGGATCCCGGCACTGAAGCTTTCTTT
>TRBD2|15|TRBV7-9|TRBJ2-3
CASSLGLAGSDTQYF
TGTGCCAGCAGCTTAGGACTAGCGGGTTCAGATACGCAGTATTTT
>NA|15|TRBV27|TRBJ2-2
CASSPYLANTGELFF
TGTGCCAGTTCTCCCTATTTAGCGAACACCGGGGAGCTGTTTTTT
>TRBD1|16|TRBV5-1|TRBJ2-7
CASSLPGQGTNYEQYF
TGCGCCAGCAGCTTGCCCGGACAGGGAACCAACTACGAGCAGTACTTC
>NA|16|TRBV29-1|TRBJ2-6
CSVPTGVNSGANVLTF
TGCAGCGTACCCACCGGGGTGAACTCTGGGGCCAACGTCCTGACTTTC
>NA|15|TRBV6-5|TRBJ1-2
CASSYPTETHYGYTF
TGTGCCAGCAGTTACCCGACAGAAACACACTATGGCTACACCTTC
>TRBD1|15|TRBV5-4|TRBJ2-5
CASSAPGQMQETQYF
TGTGCCAGCAGCGCGCCGGGACAGATGCAAGAGACCCAGTACTTC
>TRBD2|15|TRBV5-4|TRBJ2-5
CASSTTSGSRETQYF
TGTGCCAGCAGCACGACTAGCGGGAGCAGGGAGACCCAGTACTTC
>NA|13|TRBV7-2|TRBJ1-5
CASSFGRDQPQHF
TGTGCCAGCAGCTTTGGCAGGGATCAGCCCCAGCATTTT
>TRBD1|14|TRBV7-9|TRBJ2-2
CASRETGTAGELFF
TGTGCCAGCAGGGAGACAGGGACCGCCGGGGAGCTGTTTTTT
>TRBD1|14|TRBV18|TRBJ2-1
CASSSGTGSNEQFF
TGTGCCAGCTCATCCGGGACAGGGTCCAATGAGCAGTTCTTC
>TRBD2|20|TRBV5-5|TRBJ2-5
CASSLYPGGLAGGIGETQYF
TGTGCCAGCAGCTTGTATCCGGGGGGGCTAGCGGGAGGGATCGGAGAGACCCAGTACTTC
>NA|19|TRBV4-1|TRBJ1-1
CASSQDPGDAIGVNTEAFF
TGCGCCAGCAGCCAGGACCCAGGGGATGCGATTGGGGTGAACACTGAAGCTTTCTTT
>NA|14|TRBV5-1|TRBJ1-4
CASSLLQPNEKLFF
TGCGCCAGCAGCTTGTTACAGCCTAATGAAAAACTGTTTTTT